Here is one TCR beta chain with its context. Its target is not known. Generated by immunoSEQ multiplex PCR, the TCRdb table keeps only in-frame clones and is missing some. In the table there are approximately 270,000 clones, 85% to 95% of which are singletons. These data originate in a study of T cell responses to AZD1222 COVID-19 vaccine. Whole-study findings and limits: A rise in Spike-specific TCR breadth and depth followed two AZD1222 doses.

V was pared by 0 bases and J by 3 bases, with 3 bases between. This CDR3 comprises 13 residues. This specimen was peripheral blood, taken 28 days after the second AZD1222 dose. The rearrangement uses TRBV12-3 or TRBV12-4 and TRBJ1-3; no definite D call. This sequence originates from an adult who received the AZD1222 COVID-19 vaccine. CDR3 loop: CASSLAGGNTIYF. In nucleotides, the CDR3 is TGTGCCAGCAGTTTAGCCGGTGGAAACACCATATATTTT.